The rows below give T cell receptor beta chains drawn from one sample of a study of cytomegalovirus exposure and HLA in healthy donors. Profiling relied on immunoSEQ multiplex PCR, and the TCRdb table lists in-frame clones only, not all of them. This sample carries some 150,000 clones, around 75% of them seen once, and the ten largest clones take 3.3%. The sequencing sample was made of PBMCs. All receptors derive from a man in his forties in good health and CMV-seronegative. CDR3s include the opening cysteine and the closing phenylalanine or tryptophan. The order of the fields is D gene, clone size, V gene, J gene, CDR3 protein, CDR3 DNA. The D gene is left open where the match is weak. The listing skips clone size in some rows; elsewhere it reads once, few, many or a size class.

>NA|NA|TRBV9|TRBJ2-1
CASSTAQVANEQFF
TGTGCCAGCAGCACCGCCCAGGTTGCTAATGAGCAGTTCTTC
>TRBD1|NA|TRBV30|TRBJ1-1
CAWRHRQGSTEAFF
TGTGCCTGGAGGCATAGACAGGGAAGCACTGAAGCTTTCTTT
>NA|NA|TRBV12-5|TRBJ1-1
CASGPQGGPEAFF
TGTGCTAGTGGTCCCCAAGGAGGGCCTGAAGCTTTCTTT
>NA|once|TRBV15|TRBJ1-2
CATRVAYTF
TGTGCCACCCGCGTTGCTTACACCTTC
>NA|NA|TRBV19|TRBJ2-3
CASRGAVTQYF
TGTGCCAGTAGAGGGGCCGTGACGCAGTATTTT
>NA|NA|TRBV28|TRBJ1-2
CASGGTDQLYGYTF
TGTGCCAGCGGGGGGACCGACCAGTTGTATGGCTACACCTTC
>TRBD1|NA|TRBV7-9|TRBJ1-6
CSSSLGQGAHSPLHF
TGTTCCAGCAGCCTAGGACAGGGGGCTCATTCACCCCTCCACTTT
>NA|few|TRBV28|TRBJ1-1
CASKIDQVNTEAFF
TGTGCCAGCAAAATAGACCAGGTAAACACTGAAGCTTTCTTT
>TRBD1|few|TRBV2|TRBJ1-5
CASSESEGGSNQPQHF
TGTGCCAGCAGTGAATCGGAAGGGGGCAGCAATCAGCCCCAGCATTTT
>TRBD1|NA|TRBV10-3|TRBJ2-5
CAISPGTGGGETQYF
TGTGCCATCAGTCCCGGGACAGGGGGGGGTGAGACCCAGTACTTC
>NA|NA|TRBV4-1|TRBJ2-2
CASSRRVNTGELFF
TGCGCCAGCAGCCGGCGGGTGAACACCGGGGAGCTGTTTTTT